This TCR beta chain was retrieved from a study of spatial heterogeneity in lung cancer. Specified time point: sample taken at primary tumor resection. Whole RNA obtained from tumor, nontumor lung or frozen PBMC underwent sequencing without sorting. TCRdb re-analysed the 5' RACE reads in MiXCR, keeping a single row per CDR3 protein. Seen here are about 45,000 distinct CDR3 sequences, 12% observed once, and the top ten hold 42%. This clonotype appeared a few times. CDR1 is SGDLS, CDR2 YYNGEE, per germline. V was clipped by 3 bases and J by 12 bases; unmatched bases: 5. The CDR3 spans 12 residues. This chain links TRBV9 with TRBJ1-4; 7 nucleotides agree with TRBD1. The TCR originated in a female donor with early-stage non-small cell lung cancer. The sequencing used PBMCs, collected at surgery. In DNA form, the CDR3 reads TGTGCCAGCAGCGCCGCAGGGGGACAACTGTTTTTT. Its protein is CASSAAGGQLFF.